The 28 T cell receptor beta chains given below trace back to one sample, sequenced in a study of blood T cell repertoires in COVID-19. TCRdb keeps only in-frame clones here, not all; method: immunoSEQ multiplex PCR. The data show about 9,000 clones, 65% to 90% seen once. Sequencing used peripheral blood. The receptors stem from a human donor in a cohort sampled during active COVID-19.

The chain is built from TRBV11-2 and TRBJ1-2; D is ambiguous. Germline CDR1 reads SGHAT; CDR2 reads FQNNGV. The CDR3 totals 14 residues. V was clipped by 1 base and J by 2 bases, with 8 bases between them. The CDR3 DNA is TGTGCCAGCAGCTTAGGAGGGCCCAACTATGGCTACACCTTC. Amino acid sequence: CASSLGGPNYGYTF.

The chain employs TRBV14 and TRBJ1-4; 7 nucleotides line up with TRBD1. After removal of 4 bases from V and 12 bases from J, the junction contained 8 bases not matched to a gene. The CDR3 consists of 13 residues. Germline CDR1 reads SGHDN; CDR2 reads FVKESK. CDR3 sequence reads: CASSPRQGGELFF. The CDR3 DNA sequence: TGTGCCAGCAGCCCGCGACAGGGAGGTGAACTGTTTTTT. The whole variable domain, remainder taken from reference TRBV14 and TRBJ1-4, is EAGVTQFPSHSVIEKGQTVTLRCDPISGHDNLYWYRRVMGKEIKFLLHFVKESKQDESGMPNNRFLAERTGGTYSTLKVQPAELEDSGVYFCASSPRQGGELFFGSGTQLSVL.

This chain joins TRBV29-1 and TRBJ2-1, with D maybe TRBD2 (6 bases). The V end was cut by 6 bases, the J end by 7 bases, with 10 bases between. Germline values: CDR1 SQVTM, CDR2 ANQGSEA. This CDR3 contains 11 residues. The DNA of the CDR3 is TGCAGCGTCGGCCGGGGGAATGAGCAGTTCTTC. Its translation is CSVGRGNEQFF.

The V gene is TRBV10-1, the J gene TRBJ1-1; 8 nucleotides match TRBD1. The ends lost 4 bases at V and 7 bases at J; junction bases unmatched: 8. CDR1 is WNHNN, CDR2 SYGVQD, per germline (reference sequence). This CDR3 has 14 residues. The CDR3 region is CASSADRGYGEAFF. The CDR3, as DNA: TGCGCCAGCAGTGCTGACAGGGGATATGGTGAAGCTTTCTTT.

In this sample, this clone is large (0.1 to 1%). The V gene is TRBV6-4, the J gene TRBJ1-2; TRBD1 is a possible D gene (5 bases). Germline V CDR1 and CDR2: MRHNA, SNTAGT. Trimming pared 0 bases from V and 4 bases from J, leaving 15 bases between. The CDR3 has 16 residues. The CDR3 spells CASSDSNSQGLYGYTF. The CDR3 nucleotides read TGTGCCAGCAGTGACTCGAATAGTCAGGGCCTCTATGGCTACACCTTC.

The chain has TRBV27 and TRBJ2-7, with a possible D match to TRBD2 (6 bases). V dropped 5 bases and J dropped 1 base, with 18 bases sitting between them. From germline, CDR1 is MNHEY and CDR2 SMNVEV (reference sequence). The CDR3 spans 16 residues. Here the CDR3 reads CASSPGGRQGSYEQYF. CDR3 DNA: TGTGCCAGCAGTCCCGGGGGTCGTCAGGGATCCTACGAGCAGTACTTC.

This clone showed up just once. The chain employs TRBV9 and TRBJ2-7, with D perhaps matching TRBD2 (7 bases). The germline V gene encodes CDR1 SGDLS and CDR2 YYNGEE. V lost 3 bases and J 5 bases, leaving 24 bases between the germline ends. The CDR3 is made up of 17 amino acids. The CDR3: CASSGGRGGSVYDEQYF. CDR3 nucleotide sequence: TGTGCCAGCAGCGGGGGCAGGGGCGGGAGTGTCTATGACGAGCAGTACTTC.

V and J are TRBV13 and TRBJ1-1; TRBD1 is a possible D gene (6 bases). This CDR3 contains 17 residues. CDR1 and CDR2 (germline): PRHDT, FYEKMQ (reference sequence). The V and J ends lost 5 bases and 0 bases respectively, with 19 bases between them. The CDR3 loop reads CASSAGRTADMNTEAFF. For the CDR3, the DNA is TGTGCCAGCAGCGCCGGCCGGACAGCGGACATGAACACTGAAGCTTTCTTT. Full variable domain (remainder filled in from reference TRBV13 and TRBJ1-1): AAGVIQSPRHLIKEKRETATLKCYPIPRHDTVYWYQQGPGQDPQFLISFYEKMQSDKGSIPDRFSAQQFSDYHSELNMSSLELGDSALYFCASSAGRTADMNTEAFFGQGTRLTVV.

V is TRBV30 and J is TRBJ1-2; possibly TRBD1 for D (5 bases). V was clipped by 5 bases and J by 1 base, with 14 bases between them. The CDR3 spans 14 residues. CDR1 is GTSNPN, CDR2 SVGIG, per germline (reference sequence). This chain's CDR3 is CAWGGHSFNYGYTF. The CDR3 DNA reads as TGTGCCTGGGGAGGACATAGTTTTAACTATGGCTACACCTTC.

The chain employs TRBV7-2 and TRBJ2-5; perhaps TRBD1 as D (6 bases). This CDR3 spans 16 amino acids. Germline CDR1 and CDR2: SGHTA and FQGNSA. Trimming took 0 bases from V and 5 from J, leaving 16 bases between them. CDR3 sequence reads: CASSLAAQGFLETQYF. The CDR3 nucleotides are TGTGCCAGCAGCTTAGCTGCCCAGGGGTTTTTGGAGACCCAGTACTTC.

The chain recombines TRBV30 with TRBJ1-3; 7 nucleotides agree with TRBD1. Looked up from germline, CDR1 is GTSNPN and CDR2 is SVGIG (reference sequence). Germline trimming cut 6 bases from V and 10 bases from J; bases unmatched to any gene: 15. The CDR3 loop spans 14 amino acids. DNA for the CDR3: TGTGCCTGCTCTTCGGGGACAGCTCTTAGGACCATATATTTT. It translates to CACSSGTALRTIYF.

V and J are TRBV10-3 and TRBJ1-1; D gene unclear. This CDR3 spans 12 amino acids. Trimming left V 0 bases short and J 8 bases short, with 7 bases between. The germline gives CDR1 ENHRY, CDR2 SYGVKD. DNA for the CDR3: TGTGCCATCAGTGAGTCCCGCGTAGAAGCTTTCTTT. Amino acids: CAISESRVEAFF.

The V gene is TRBV5-1, the J gene TRBJ1-4; 7 positions agree with TRBD1. The CDR3 runs 14 residues. With 4 bases clipped from V and 6 bases from J, the junction kept 6 bases outside the gene matches. CDR1 SGHRS and CDR2 YFSETQ come from the germline V gene. The CDR3 DNA is TGCGCCAGCAGCCCCGGGACAGCGGATGAAAAACTGTTTTTT. Protein: CASSPGTADEKLFF.

CDR3 in amino acids: CASSSWGQGNGNTIYF. The CDR3 DNA is TGTGCCAGCAGCTCGTGGGGACAGGGGAACGGAAACACCATATATTTT. The chain uses TRBV5-5 and TRBJ1-3; TRBD1 agrees at 10 bases. After removal of 3 bases from V and 4 bases from J, the junction contained 7 bases not matched to a gene. The CDR3 loop spans 16 amino acids. The germline gives CDR1 SGHKS, CDR2 YYEKEE (reference sequence). Based on the CDR3 plus reference TRBV5-5 and TRBJ1-3, the full variable domain is DAGVTQSPTHLIKTRGQQVTLRCSPISGHKSVSWYQQVLGQGPQFIFQYYEKEERGRGNFPDRFSARQFPNYSSELNVNALLLGDSALYLCASSSWGQGNGNTIYFGEGSWLTVV.

The chain couples TRBV7-8 to TRBJ1-1; 8 bases are shared with TRBD1. Trimming took 1 base from V and 1 from J; bases not matched to a gene: 8. The length of the CDR3 is 17 residues. Germline assignment: CDR1 SGHVS and CDR2 FQNEAQ. CDR3 residues: CASSLGGRTGRNTEAFF. The CDR3 DNA reads TGTGCCAGCAGCTTAGGGGGAAGGACAGGGAGGAACACTGAAGCTTTCTTT. The full variable domain, its missing parts supplied by reference TRBV7-8 and TRBJ1-1, is GAGVSQSPRYKVAKRGQDVALRCDPISGHVSLFWYQQALGQGPEFLTYFQNEAQLDKSGLPSDRFFAERPEGSVSTLKIQRTQQEDSAVYLCASSLGGRTGRNTEAFFGQGTRLTVV.

This chain connects TRBV6-5 to TRBJ2-1, with D unresolved. The germline V gene has CDR1 MNHEY and CDR2 SVGAGI. CDR3 length: 14 amino acids. V was shortened by 5 bases and J by 0 bases, with 8 bases between the two germline ends. The CDR3 protein is CASSTISSYNEQFF. The CDR3 DNA reads as TGTGCCAGCAGTACCATTAGCTCCTACAATGAGCAGTTCTTC.

The chain couples TRBV12-3 or TRBV12-4 to TRBJ2-3; TRBD1 is a possible D gene (6 bases). The CDR3 is 13 amino acids. V lost 7 bases, J lost 3 bases, and 11 bases lay in between. The CDR3 protein is CASTNRATDTQYF. The CDR3 nucleotides are TGTGCCAGCACGAACAGGGCAACAGATACGCAGTATTTT.

The chain employs TRBV6-5 and TRBJ2-1, with a weak D call TRBD1 (6 bases). This CDR3 is built from 13 residues. The V gene's germline CDR1 is MNHEY and CDR2 SVGAGI. Trimming took off 6 bases at V and 4 bases at J, with 10 bases between the two ends. CDR3 region: CASSPTGYNEQFF. The DNA of the CDR3 is TGTGCCAGCAGCCCGACAGGATACAATGAGCAGTTCTTC.

This clone has only a few counts. The chain is built from TRBV2 and TRBJ2-6; 7 bases are a match to TRBD1. V was clipped by 6 bases and J by 0 bases; unmatched bases: 8. Per germline, CDR1 SNHLY and CDR2 FYNNEI. The CDR3 is 17 amino acids. CDR3 DNA sequence: TGTGCCAGCAGACGGACAGGACAATTCTCTGGGGCCAACGTCCTGACTTTC. It yields the protein CASRRTGQFSGANVLTF.

By frequency in the sample, this clone is hyperexpanded. The rearrangement uses TRBV11-3 and TRBJ2-1; D might be TRBD1 (6 bases). Germline V CDR1 and CDR2: SGHNT, YENEEA. Trimming removed 5 bases at V and 4 bases at J, with 18 bases between. CDR3 length: 16 residues. The CDR3: CASSNHRDTGYNEQFF. CDR3 nucleotide sequence: TGTGCCAGCAGCAACCACCGGGACACCGGTTACAATGAGCAGTTCTTC.

Within the sample, this clone is medium-sized. This chain connects TRBV12-3 or TRBV12-4 to TRBJ2-7; D is possibly TRBD1 (6 bases). The CDR3 totals 13 residues. The V end was cut by 6 bases, the J end by 0 bases, with 9 bases between. This chain's CDR3 is CASSKDSSYEQYF. CDR3 bases: TGTGCCAGCAGCAAGGACAGCTCCTACGAGCAGTACTTC.

This chain joins TRBV5-5 and TRBJ1-4; D unresolved. The V gene's germline CDR1 is SGHKS and CDR2 YYEKEE (reference sequence). Trimming removed 0 bases at V and 6 bases at J, with 15 bases between. The CDR3 extends over 16 amino acids. CDR3 residues: CASSLGPGFTDEKLFF. In nucleotides, the CDR3 is TGTGCCAGCAGCTTGGGACCCGGGTTCACGGATGAAAAACTGTTTTTT.

The rearrangement uses TRBV2 and TRBJ2-2; possibly TRBD2 for D (7 bases). The CDR3 totals 14 residues. With 2 bases removed from V and 8 bases from J, the gap between germline ends came to 12 bases. The germline V gene encodes CDR1 SNHLY and CDR2 FYNNEI. CDR3 amino acids: CASSEKGGFGELFF. The CDR3 coding sequence is TGTGCCAGCAGTGAAAAGGGGGGGTTTGGGGAGCTGTTTTTT.

V gene TRBV7-9 combines with J gene TRBJ2-3, with 7 bases that match TRBD1. Per germline, CDR1 SEHNR and CDR2 FQNEAQ (reference sequence). The CDR3 runs 16 residues. V shed 1 base, J shed 5 bases, and the junction held 9 bases outside the gene matches. The CDR3 region has the DNA TGTGCCAGCAGCTTAGTTGGGACAGCTAGAGGAGATACGCAGTATTTT. Protein: CASSLVGTARGDTQYF.

DNA of the CDR3: TGTGCCAGCAGCCACTCAACCGGGGGAGTGGGCGAAAAACTGTTTTTT. As protein: CASSHSTGGVGEKLFF. The chain joins TRBV9 to TRBJ1-4; possibly TRBD1 for D (5 bases). The CDR3 has 16 residues. V dropped 4 bases and J dropped 8 bases, with 21 bases sitting between them. Looked up from germline, CDR1 is SGDLS and CDR2 is YYNGEE.

V is TRBV7-9 and J is TRBJ1-2, with D hard to call. CDR3 length: 12 amino acids. The germline V gene has CDR1 SEHNR and CDR2 FQNEAQ (reference sequence). Trimming cost V 0 bases and J 7 bases, with 6 bases left between them. This CDR3 reads CASSLALSGYTF. Here the CDR3 DNA reads TGTGCCAGCAGCTTAGCGCTCAGTGGCTACACCTTC. Full variable domain (rest looked up from reference TRBV7-9 and TRBJ1-2): DTGVSQNPRHKITKRGQNVTFRCDPISEHNRLYWYRQTLGQGPEFLTYFQNEAQLEKSRLLSDRFSAERPKGSFSTLEIQRTEQGDSAMYLCASSLALSGYTFGSGTRLTVV.

The gene calls are TRBV6-5 and TRBJ2-2; D gene ambiguous. This CDR3 is built from 12 residues. From germline, CDR1 is MNHEY and CDR2 SVGAGI. Trimming stripped 5 bases from V and 7 bases from J, with 8 bases between. The CDR3 sequence: CASSPVNGELFF. The CDR3 DNA reads as TGTGCCAGCAGTCCGGTAAACGGGGAGCTGTTTTTT.

The chain has TRBV2 and TRBJ2-3, with D perhaps matching TRBD2 (7 bases). Trimming removed 11 bases at V and 0 bases at J, with 15 bases between. This CDR3 spans 14 amino acids. Germline CDR1 and CDR2: SNHLY and FYNNEI. The CDR3 region is CARGGAPSTDTQYF. Written as DNA, the CDR3 is TGTGCCCGAGGGGGGGCGCCAAGCACAGATACGCAGTATTTT.